The sequence of this T cell receptor beta chain was determined in a study of shared clonotypes between healthy human individuals. CDR1 is SGHTA, CDR2 FQGNSA, per germline. The CDR3 consists of 11 residues. V shed 4 bases and J shed 7 bases, with 7 bases lying between them. This table comes from immunoSEQ multiplex PCR, and its TCRdb copy is limited to in-frame clones, with some not included. The repertoire has some 500,000 clones, 70% to 80% of them found once; the top ten carry approximately 12%. The clonotype originates from a woman in her thirties or forties in good health. Some clones in this sample may be carry-over from other donors' samples. Sequenced: PBMCs. This chain links TRBV7-2 with TRBJ1-1; no clear D gene. The CDR3 loop is CASSSWSEAFF. The CDR3 region has the DNA TGTGCCAGCAGCTCTTGGAGTGAAGCTTTCTTT.